The rows below give T cell receptor beta chains drawn from one sample of a study of identical twins. TCRdb re-called the 5' RACE reads with MiXCR, one entry per CDR3 protein. The table records about 690,000 distinct CDR3 sequences, around 6% of them present only once. Sequenced: naive T cells sorted from blood. These receptors were collected from a man between 18 and 35 years old in good health. Each CDR3 is given with its conserved first and last residue. The D gene is left open where the match is weak. Some rows have no size entry. The others give once, few or many, or a class for an expanded clone.

>many|TRBJ1-2|TRBV6-6|NA
CASSYDNNGYTF
TGTGCCAGCAGTTACGATAACAATGGCTACACCTTC
>NA|TRBJ2-1|TRBV3-1|TRBD2
CASSQRSGGRDEQFF
TGTGCCAGCAGCCAACGTAGCGGGGGGAGAGATGAGCAGTTCTTC
>many|TRBJ2-5|TRBV3-1|NA
CASSQATQGGKTQYF
TGTGCCAGCAGCCAGGCAACTCAAGGGGGGAAGACCCAGTACTTC
>many|TRBJ2-1|TRBV12-3/TRBV12-4|TRBD2
CASATWGRGEYNEQFF
TGTGCCAGCGCGACCTGGGGGCGGGGGGAGTACAATGAGCAGTTCTTC
>many|TRBJ2-2|TRBV5-1|TRBD2
CASSLGLAGRLNTGELFF
TGCGCCAGCAGCTTGGGGCTAGCGGGAAGGTTGAACACCGGGGAGCTGTTTTTT
>many|TRBJ2-1|TRBV20-1|TRBD2
CSAIPSGRVHEQFF
TGCAGTGCTATACCTAGCGGGAGGGTCCATGAGCAGTTCTTC
>few|TRBJ2-1|TRBV10-3|TRBD2
CAISDIGLAGPSYNEQFF
TGTGCCATCAGCGACATCGGGCTAGCGGGCCCCTCCTACAATGAGCAGTTCTTC
>few|TRBJ2-1|TRBV6-5|TRBD1
CASSYSGQGSDEQFF
TGTGCCAGCAGTTACTCGGGACAGGGCAGCGATGAGCAGTTCTTC
>few|TRBJ2-3|TRBV12-3/TRBV12-4|NA
CASKQGGRGGPGVSPDTQYF
TGTGCCAGCAAACAGGGCGGCAGGGGTGGTCCTGGGGTATCACCAGATACGCAGTATTTT
>many|TRBJ2-1|TRBV7-2|NA
CASSFYPYNEQFF
TGTGCCAGCAGCTTTTATCCCTACAATGAGCAGTTCTTC
>NA|TRBJ1-1|TRBV15|NA
CATSRGVQGSNTEAFF
TGTGCCACCAGCAGAGGGGTACAGGGATCGAACACTGAAGCTTTCTTT
>NA|TRBJ1-6|TRBV6-5|NA
CASGPQGSPLHF
TGTGCCAGCGGACCCCAAGGGTCACCCCTCCACTTT
>many|TRBJ2-3|TRBV12-3/TRBV12-4|NA
CASSRYRAGGTDTQYF
TGTGCCAGCAGTAGATACAGGGCGGGCGGTACAGATACGCAGTATTTT
>many|TRBJ2-2|TRBV5-1|TRBD1
CASSLVWTGGSNTGELFF
TGCGCCAGCAGCTTGGTGTGGACAGGGGGTTCGAACACCGGGGAGCTGTTTTTT
>many|TRBJ1-2|TRBV29-1|TRBD1
CSARTGKDYYGYTF
TGCAGCGCCAGGACAGGGAAGGATTACTATGGCTACACCTTC
>NA|TRBJ1-2|TRBV29-1|TRBD1
CSVELIFSGGSGYTF
TGCAGCGTTGAACTTATTTTTTCAGGGGGCAGTGGCTACACCTTC
>NA|TRBJ1-1|TRBV5-1|TRBD1
CASSEPGQKEAFF
TGCGCCAGCAGCGAACCGGGACAGAAAGAAGCTTTCTTT
>many|TRBJ2-1|TRBV7-9|TRBD2
CASSLVRGRAFNEQFF
TGTGCCAGCAGCTTAGTTCGTGGGAGGGCCTTCAATGAGCAGTTCTTC
>NA|TRBJ2-3|TRBV15|NA
CATSRAQITDTQYF
TGTGCCACCAGCAGAGCACAGATCACAGATACGCAGTATTTT
>many|TRBJ2-1|TRBV20-1|NA
CSAGDPNEQFF
TGCAGTGCTGGAGACCCCAATGAGCAGTTCTTC
>NA|TRBJ1-6|TRBV12-3/TRBV12-4|NA
CASSSGRNSPLHF
TGTGCCAGCAGTTCCGGACGGAATTCACCCCTCCACTTT
>many|TRBJ2-3|TRBV24-1|TRBD2
CATSDRERDSTDTQYF
TGTGCCACCAGTGACCGTGAGCGGGATAGCACAGATACGCAGTATTTT
>many|TRBJ2-1|TRBV24-1|NA
CATKNSGSSDEQFF
TGTGCCACCAAAAATTCCGGGAGTAGCGATGAGCAGTTCTTC
>many|TRBJ2-1|TRBV4-1|NA
CASSLQRGHEQFF
TGCGCCAGCAGCCTCCAGAGGGGTCATGAGCAGTTCTTC
>many|TRBJ2-4|TRBV24-1|NA
CATAPDSQNIQYF
TGTGCCACTGCGCCGGACAGTCAAAACATTCAGTACTTC
>many|TRBJ2-1|TRBV29-1|NA
CSVPGGPPYNEQFF
TGCAGCGTTCCCGGAGGGCCCCCCTACAATGAGCAGTTCTTC
>NA|TRBJ2-7|TRBV6-2/TRBV6-3|NA
CATRQEDYEQYF
TGTGCCACCCGTCAGGAAGACTACGAGCAGTACTTC
>many|TRBJ2-6|TRBV5-1|NA
CASSLSRSGANVLTF
TGCGCCAGCAGCTTGTCGAGGTCTGGGGCCAACGTCCTGACTTTC
>NA|TRBJ2-2|TRBV19|TRBD2
CASSPYSGKGELFF
TGTGCCAGTAGTCCCTATAGCGGGAAGGGGGAGCTGTTTTTT
>few|TRBJ1-1|TRBV9|NA
CASSPTGFGDTEAFF
TGTGCCAGCAGCCCTACAGGGTTTGGGGACACTGAAGCTTTCTTT
>few|TRBJ1-3|TRBV12-5|NA
CASGLVLGSGNTIYF
TGTGCTAGTGGTTTGGTACTCGGCTCTGGAAACACCATATATTTT
>NA|TRBJ2-5|TRBV20-1|NA
CSARDPSTQETQYF
TGCAGTGCTAGAGATCCCTCTACGCAGGAGACCCAGTACTTC
>many|TRBJ1-5|TRBV5-1|NA
CASSLTGHSNQPQHF
TGCGCCAGCAGCTTAACAGGGCATAGCAATCAGCCCCAGCATTTT
>many|TRBJ2-5|TRBV29-1|TRBD2
CSVVGLAGEQETQYF
TGCAGCGTTGTGGGCCTAGCGGGAGAACAAGAGACCCAGTACTTC
>few|TRBJ2-1|TRBV3-1|NA
CASSQDLARNEQFF
TGTGCCAGCAGCCAAGACCTAGCGCGCAATGAGCAGTTCTTC
>many|TRBJ2-1|TRBV29-1|NA
CSYSLGADEQFF
TGCAGCTACTCCCTTGGGGCGGATGAGCAGTTCTTC
>many|TRBJ2-2|TRBV12-3/TRBV12-4|TRBD2
CATCGVAGPLGTGELFF
TGTGCCACCTGTGGGGTAGCGGGCCCGCTGGGGACCGGGGAGCTGTTTTTT
>few|TRBJ2-1|TRBV29-1|NA
CSVGASEFYNEQFF
TGCAGCGTTGGGGCCTCCGAATTCTACAATGAGCAGTTCTTC
>many|TRBJ1-5|TRBV27|NA
CASSSEQGIQPQHF
TGTGCCAGCAGTTCGGAACAGGGTATTCAGCCCCAGCATTTT
>few|TRBJ2-1|TRBV20-1|NA
CSAPSRERSYNEQFF
TGCAGTGCTCCCTCCCGGGAGAGGTCCTACAATGAGCAGTTCTTC
>many|TRBJ1-3|TRBV20-1|TRBD1
CSADPGQGGGNTIYF
TGCAGTGCGGATCCGGGACAGGGGGGTGGAAACACCATATATTTT